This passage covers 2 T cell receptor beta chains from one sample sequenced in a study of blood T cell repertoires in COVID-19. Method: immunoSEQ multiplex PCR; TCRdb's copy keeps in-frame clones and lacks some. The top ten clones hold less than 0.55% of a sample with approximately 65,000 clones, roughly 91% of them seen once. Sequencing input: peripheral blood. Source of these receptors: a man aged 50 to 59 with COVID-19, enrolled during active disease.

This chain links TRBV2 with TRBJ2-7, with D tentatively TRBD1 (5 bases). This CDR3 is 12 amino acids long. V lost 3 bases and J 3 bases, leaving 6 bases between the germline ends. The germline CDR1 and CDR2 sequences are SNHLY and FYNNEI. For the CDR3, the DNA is TGTGCCAGCAGTGACAGGGACTACGAGCAGTACTTC. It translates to CASSDRDYEQYF.

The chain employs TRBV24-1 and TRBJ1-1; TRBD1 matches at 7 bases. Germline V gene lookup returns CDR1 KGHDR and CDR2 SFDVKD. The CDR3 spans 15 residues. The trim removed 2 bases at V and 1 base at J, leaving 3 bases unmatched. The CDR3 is CATSDWDRQNTEAFF. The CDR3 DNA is TGTGCCACCAGTGATTGGGACAGACAGAACACTGAAGCTTTCTTT.